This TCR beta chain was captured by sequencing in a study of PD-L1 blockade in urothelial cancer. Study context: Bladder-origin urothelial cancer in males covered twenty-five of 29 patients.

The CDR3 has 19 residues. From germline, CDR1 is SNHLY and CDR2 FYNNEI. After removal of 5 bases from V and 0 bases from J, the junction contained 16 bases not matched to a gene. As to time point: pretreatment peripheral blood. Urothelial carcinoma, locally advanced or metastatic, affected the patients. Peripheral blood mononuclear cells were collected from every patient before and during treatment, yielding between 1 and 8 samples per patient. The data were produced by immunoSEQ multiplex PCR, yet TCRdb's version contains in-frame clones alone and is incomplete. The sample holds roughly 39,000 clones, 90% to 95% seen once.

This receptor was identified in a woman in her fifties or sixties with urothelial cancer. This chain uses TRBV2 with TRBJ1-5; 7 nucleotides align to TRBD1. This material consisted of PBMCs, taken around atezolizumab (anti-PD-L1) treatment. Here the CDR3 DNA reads TGTGCCAGCAGTCTAGAGGGGGCAACTCGCGAATATAGCAATCAGCCCCAGCATTTT. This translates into CASSLEGATREYSNQPQHF.